This T cell receptor beta chain is drawn from a study of cytomegalovirus exposure and HLA in healthy donors. Trimming took 1 base from V and 2 from J; bases not matched to a gene: 4. CDR1 and CDR2 from the germline V gene are SGHRS and YFSETQ. The CDR3 is 15 residues long. PCR amplification relied on 60 Vbeta primers (plus 13 Jbeta primers). The table came from immunoSEQ multiplex PCR; TCRdb's copy has only in-frame clones and leaves some out. The sample has about 90,000 clones, 55% to 75% seen once. The receptor's source is a woman aged 45-59 years in good health and CMV-seropositive. The rearrangement uses TRBV5-1 and TRBJ2-3; 7 bases fit TRBD2. The sample was PBMCs. CDR3 nucleotide sequence: TGCGCCAGCAGCTTGCAAGCGGGATACACAGATACGCAGTATTTT. Protein product: CASSLQAGYTDTQYF. Drawing the rest from reference TRBV5-1 and TRBJ2-3, the complete variable domain is KAGVTQTPRYLIKTRGQQVTLSCSPISGHRSVSWYQQTPGQGLQFLFEYFSETQRNKGNFPGRFSGRQFSNSRSEMNVSTLELGDSALYLCASSLQAGYTDTQYFGPGTRLTVL.